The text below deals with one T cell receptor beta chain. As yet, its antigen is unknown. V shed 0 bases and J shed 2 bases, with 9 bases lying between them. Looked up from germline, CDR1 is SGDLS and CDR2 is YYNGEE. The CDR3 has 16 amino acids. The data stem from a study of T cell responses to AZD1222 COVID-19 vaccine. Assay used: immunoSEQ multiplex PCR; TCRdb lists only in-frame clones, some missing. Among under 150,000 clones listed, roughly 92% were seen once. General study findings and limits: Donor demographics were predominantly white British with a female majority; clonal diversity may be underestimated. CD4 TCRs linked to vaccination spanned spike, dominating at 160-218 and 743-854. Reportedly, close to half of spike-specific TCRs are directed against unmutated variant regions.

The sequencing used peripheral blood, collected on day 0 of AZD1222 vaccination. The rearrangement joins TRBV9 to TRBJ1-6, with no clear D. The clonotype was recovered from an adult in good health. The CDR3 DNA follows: TGTGCCAGCAGCGTAGACTCGGTCCCCTATAATTCACCCCTCCACTTT. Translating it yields CASSVDSVPYNSPLHF.